These 8 T cell receptor beta chains came from one sample sequenced in a study of blood T cell repertoires in COVID-19. The repertoire was sequenced with immunoSEQ multiplex PCR; TCRdb's copy has only in-frame clones and lacks some. The sample contains a few hundred thousand clones, 84% of which appear only once. The sequencing input was PBMCs or T cells enriched from blood (not recorded which). These receptors were collected from a man aged 45-65 years who had recovered from COVID-19.

The chain couples TRBV11-3 to TRBJ1-3; TRBD1 aligns across 7 bases. The CDR3 totals 17 residues. Germline CDR1 and CDR2: SGHNT and YENEEA. The V segment lost 6 bases and the J segment 2 bases; nucleotides outside the gene matches: 13. The CDR3 loop reads CASSRSTGELAGNTIYF. The CDR3 nucleotides are TGTGCCAGCAGTCGATCCACAGGGGAATTGGCTGGAAACACCATATATTTT.

CDR3 residues: CASSYSTYRETQYF. The CDR3 nucleotides read TGTGCCAGCAGTTACTCAACTTACAGGGAGACCCAGTACTTC. This chain joins TRBV6-2 or TRBV6-3 and TRBJ2-5; tentative D call: TRBD1 (5 bases). Germline V gene data show CDR1 as MNHEY and CDR2 as SVGEGT. There are 14 residues in the CDR3. Trimming stripped 0 bases from V and 5 bases from J, with 10 bases between.

The sample holds one count of this clone. The chain joins TRBV19 to TRBJ1-2; D gene ambiguous. Germline lookup yields CDR1 LNHDA and CDR2 SQIVND (reference sequence). CDR3 length: 15 residues. The V end lost 2 bases, the J end lost 1 base, and 11 bases lay between the germline ends. CDR3 amino acids: CASSISAGYNYGYTF. The CDR3 nucleotides are TGTGCCAGTAGTATATCTGCGGGTTATAACTATGGCTACACCTTC.

The chain is built from TRBV7-3 and TRBJ1-1; 11 nucleotides match TRBD1. CDR1 is SGHTA, CDR2 FQGTGA, per germline. The junction had 5 bases not matched to a gene; V was cut back by 5 bases and J by 6 bases. This CDR3 has 14 residues. CDR3 DNA sequence: TGTGCCAGCAGCCCAGGACAGGGGGCATCTGAAGCTTTCTTT. Its translation: CASSPGQGASEAFF.

The chain couples TRBV19 to TRBJ1-2; TRBD1 is a possible D gene (6 bases). Germline CDR1 reads LNHDA; CDR2 reads SQIVND (reference sequence). The CDR3 runs to 14 residues. V lost 5 bases to trimming and J lost 2 bases, with 12 bases between them. CDR3 nucleotides: TGTGCCAGTAGTCTACAGGGTTCCAACTATGGCTACACCTTC. Its translation: CASSLQGSNYGYTF.

The chain combines TRBV30 with TRBJ1-5; TRBD1 is a possible D gene (5 bases). Germline V gives CDR1 GTSNPN, CDR2 SVGIG (reference sequence). CDR3 length: 13 amino acids. Trimming cost V 2 bases and J 4 bases, with 9 bases left between them. As DNA, the CDR3 is TGTGCCTGGAGTCGACAGCTTAATCAGCCCCAGCATTTT. Translation: CAWSRQLNQPQHF.

This clone was recorded only once. The chain has TRBV5-6 and TRBJ1-3, with D perhaps TRBD1 (5 bases). The CDR3 totals 16 residues. The V gene's germline CDR1 is SGHDT and CDR2 YYEEEE. Trimming pared 1 base from V and 0 bases from J, leaving 11 bases between. In DNA, the CDR3 is TGTGCCAGCAGCTTGATACGACAGATCTCTGGAAACACCATATATTTT. Protein: CASSLIRQISGNTIYF.

V is TRBV18 and J is TRBJ2-5; 8 nucleotides match TRBD1. Germline CDR1 reads KGHSH; CDR2 reads LQKENI. This CDR3 has 15 residues. Losses at the gene ends were 3 bases for V and 5 bases for J; bases not matched to a gene: 8. CDR3 sequence (DNA): TGTGCCAGCTCACCCCGCGGACAGGGTGGCGAGACCCAGTACTTC. Residues: CASSPRGQGGETQYF.